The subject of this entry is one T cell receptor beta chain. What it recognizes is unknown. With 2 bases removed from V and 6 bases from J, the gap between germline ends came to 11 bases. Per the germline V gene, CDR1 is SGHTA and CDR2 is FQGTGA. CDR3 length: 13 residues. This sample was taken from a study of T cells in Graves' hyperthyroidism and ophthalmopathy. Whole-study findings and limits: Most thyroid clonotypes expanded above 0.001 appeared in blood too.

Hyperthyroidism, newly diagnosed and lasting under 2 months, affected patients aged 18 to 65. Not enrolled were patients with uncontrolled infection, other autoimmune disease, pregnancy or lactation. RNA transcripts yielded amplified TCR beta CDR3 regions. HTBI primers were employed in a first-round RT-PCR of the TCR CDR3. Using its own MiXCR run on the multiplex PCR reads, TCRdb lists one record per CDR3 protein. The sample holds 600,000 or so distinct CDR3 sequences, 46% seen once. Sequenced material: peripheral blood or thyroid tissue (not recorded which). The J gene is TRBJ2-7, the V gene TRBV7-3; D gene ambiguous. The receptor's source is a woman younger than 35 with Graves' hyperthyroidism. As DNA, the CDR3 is TGTGCCAGCAGCTTAGGGATTGGGTTCGAGCAGTACTTC. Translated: CASSLGIGFEQYF.